The clone carrying this T cell receptor beta chain was observed many times. This sample is part of a study of Graves' ophthalmopathy and Graves' hyperthyroidism. In the study overall: Samples of peripheral blood were obtained at initial diagnosis, prior to treatment of any kind.

Amplified material comprised TCR beta CDR3 regions derived from RNA transcripts. HTBI-primed first-round RT-PCR preceded second-round multiplex PCR. In TCRdb, the multiplex PCR reads were re-called with MiXCR into one record per CDR3 protein. The data contain 350,000 to 450,000 distinct CDR3 sequences, around 21% of them seen just once; the ten biggest clones take up around 3.2%. The diagnosis was founded upon clinical symptoms, serum thyroxine, TRAb, thyroid ultrasound and orbital computed tomography. What was sequenced was peripheral blood. This TCR was sampled from a woman aged 18-29 years with stable Graves' hyperthyroidism.

CDR3 sequence (DNA): TGTGCCAGCGGCAATTTCGTGAACACTGAAGCTTTCTTT. Its protein is CASGNFVNTEAFF. The V and J genes are TRBV12-3 or TRBV12-4 and TRBJ1-1; D call uncertain. V was pared by 8 bases and J by 0 bases, with 10 bases between. There are 13 residues in the CDR3.